This paragraph covers one T cell receptor (beta chain) sequence. The antigen remains unidentified. This sample stems from a study of OX40 agonist ivuxolimab in advanced cancers. In the study overall: It was ivuxolimab, an agonistic anti-OX40 (CD134) antibody, that patients were treated with. Study-level results: CD8+ T cells averaged more expanded clones than CD4+. CD4+ and CD8+ T cells in blood underwent clonal expansion by week 6 at 0.1 to 3.0 mg/kg.

V lost 3 bases to trimming and J lost 4 bases, with 7 bases between them. CDR3 size: 12 residues. Germline V gene lookup returns CDR1 KGHSH and CDR2 LQKENI. Libraries were prepared by immunoSEQ multiplex PCR; TCRdb keeps only in-frame clonotypes and omits some of them. The sample shows tens of thousands of clones, less than 90% of them seen only once. The sequence derives from an adult with an advanced solid tumor such as melanoma, head and neck, liver or kidney cancer. The sample consisted of CD4+ or CD8+ T cells sorted from blood, taken in a trial of the OX40 agonist ivuxolimab. V usage is TRBV18 and J usage is TRBJ2-7; no firm D call. DNA for the CDR3: TGTGCCAGCTCACCCAGCCTGTACGAGCAGTACTTC. This translates into CASSPSLYEQYF. The whole variable domain, filled in from reference TRBV18 and TRBJ2-7, reads NAGVMQNPRHLVRRRGQEARLRCSPMKGHSHVYWYRQLPEEGLKFMVYLQKENIIDESGMPKERFSAEFPKEGPSILRIQQVVRGDSAAYFCASSPSLYEQYFGPGTRLTVT.